The 22 T cell receptor beta chains given below trace back to one sample, sequenced in a study of blood T cell repertoires in COVID-19. Only in-frame clones appear in the TCRdb table, and some are missing; sequencing was by immunoSEQ multiplex PCR. The sample lists over 130,000 clones, around 89% occurring once. Sequenced: peripheral blood. Receptor source: a human donor with COVID-19, enrolled during active disease. The donor label of this sample is uncertain.

The chain has TRBV3-1 (or the pseudogene TRBV3-2) and TRBJ2-2; D might be TRBD1 (6 bases). The CDR3 has 17 residues. V was cut by 4 bases and J by 0 bases, with 15 bases left in between. Germline V gene lookup returns CDR1 LGHDT and CDR2 YNNKEL (reference sequence). CDR3 amino acids: CASSLPRDIANTGELFF. CDR3 DNA: TGTGCCAGCAGCCTTCCCCGGGACATCGCGAACACCGGGGAGCTGTTTTTT.

This clone was counted once. This chain connects TRBV12-3 or TRBV12-4 to TRBJ1-2; 8 nucleotides agree with TRBD1. Unmatched junction bases numbered 8, after V lost 6 bases and J lost 8 bases. This CDR3 contains 13 residues. CDR3 coding DNA: TGTGCCAGCAGGGAAACAGGGGGTAGGGGCTACACCTTC. It encodes CASRETGGRGYTF.

The chain joins TRBV5-1 to TRBJ2-5; no clear D gene. V was clipped by 0 bases and J by 5 bases, with 8 bases between them. Germline CDR1 and CDR2: SGHRS and YFSETQ. This CDR3 is 13 amino acids long. CDR3 sequence reads: CASSLGLRETQYF. CDR3 coding DNA: TGCGCCAGCAGCTTGGGACTCCGGGAGACCCAGTACTTC.

This rearrangement joins TRBV19 to TRBJ2-1, with 7 nucleotides matching TRBD2. Unmatched junction bases numbered 7, after V lost 7 bases and J lost 4 bases. CDR3 length: 14 amino acids. CDR1 and CDR2 (germline): LNHDA, SQIVND (reference sequence). The CDR3 nucleotides are TGTGCCAGTAACGCCGACGGGGGGTACAATGAGCAGTTCTTC. Translated, it gives CASNADGGYNEQFF.

This chain connects TRBV4-1 to TRBJ1-4, with 8 nucleotides matching TRBD1. The CDR3 consists of 15 residues. V was clipped by 4 bases and J by 7 bases; unmatched bases: 8. Germline CDR1 is MGHRA and CDR2 is YSYEKL. In DNA, the CDR3 is TGCGCCAGCAGCCGCCGGGGACAGGAGGGTGAAAAACTGTTTTTT. It encodes CASSRRGQEGEKLFF.

J is TRBJ1-6 and V is TRBV19; D unresolved. Per germline, CDR1 LNHDA and CDR2 SQIVND (reference sequence). V was clipped by 3 bases and J by 5 bases, with 11 bases between them. This CDR3 is built from 15 residues. CDR3 bases: TGTGCCAGTAGTATGATAGAGTTGAATAATTCACCCCTCCACTTT. Its protein is CASSMIELNNSPLHF.

This clone was picked up a small number of times. The rearrangement uses TRBV2 and TRBJ1-5, with 10 bases identical to TRBD1. The V gene's germline CDR1 is SNHLY and CDR2 FYNNEI. Trimming at V came to 6 bases and at J to 2 bases, leaving 4 bases not matched to a gene. The CDR3 is made up of 15 amino acids. The CDR3 sequence: CASRAGTGGNQPQHF. CDR3 bases: TGTGCCAGCAGGGCCGGGACAGGGGGCAATCAGCCCCAGCATTTT. Variable domain in full (rest from reference TRBV2 and TRBJ1-5): EPEVTQTPSHQVTQMGQEVILRCVPISNHLYFYWYRQILGQKVEFLVSFYNNEISEKSEIFDDQFSVERPDGSNFTLKIRSTKLEDSAMYFCASRAGTGGNQPQHFGDGTRLSIL.

The chain recombines TRBV4-1 with TRBJ1-5; D not certain. The germline V and J ends were trimmed by 6 bases and 4 bases, with 10 bases remaining between them. Germline-derived CDR1 and CDR2 are MGHRA and YSYEKL. This CDR3 spans 13 amino acids. CDR3 region: CASSPYFNQPQHF. CDR3 DNA sequence: TGCGCCAGCAGTCCTTATTTTAATCAGCCCCAGCATTTT.

The chain carries TRBV5-1 and TRBJ1-1; D is uncertain. The germline V gene has CDR1 SGHRS and CDR2 YFSETQ. The length of the CDR3 is 14 residues. V was pared by 3 bases and J by 3 bases, with 12 bases between. The CDR3 DNA is TGCGCCAGCAGCTCTGGGCCCTGGGACACTGAAGCTTTCTTT. Its translation is CASSSGPWDTEAFF.

The genes are TRBV7-3 and TRBJ2-7; 8 bases align to TRBD2. The V segment lost 1 base and the J segment 2 bases; nucleotides outside the gene matches: 10. The CDR3 is 17 residues long. Germline CDR1 SGHTA, CDR2 FQGTGA. The CDR3 sequence: CASSLRGGGLAAYEQYF. In DNA, the CDR3 is TGTGCCAGCAGCTTAAGAGGCGGGGGGCTAGCGGCCTACGAGCAGTACTTC. The whole variable domain, remainder taken from reference TRBV7-3 and TRBJ2-7, is GAGVSQTPSNKVTEKGKYVELRCDPISGHTALYWYRQSLGQGPEFLIYFQGTGAADDSGLPNDRFFAVRPEGSVSTLKIQRTERGDSAVYLCASSLRGGGLAAYEQYFGPGTRLTVT.

V and J are TRBV3-1 (or the pseudogene TRBV3-2) and TRBJ1-5; 7 positions agree with TRBD1. After removal of 3 bases from V and 7 bases from J, the junction contained 3 bases not matched to a gene. This CDR3 contains 13 residues. Germline CDR1 reads LGHDT; CDR2 reads YNNKEL (reference sequence). CDR3 amino acids: CASSHNRGQPQHF. As DNA, the CDR3 is TGTGCCAGCAGCCATAACAGGGGACAGCCCCAGCATTTT.

The table lists this clone with a count of one. The chain carries TRBV3-1 (or the pseudogene TRBV3-2) and TRBJ1-1; D remains unclear. The germline V and J ends were trimmed by 0 bases and 5 bases, with 7 bases remaining between them. CDR1 and CDR2 from the germline V gene are LGHDT and YNNKEL (reference sequence). The CDR3 length is 13 residues. The CDR3 sequence: CASSQDGQTEAFF. DNA of the CDR3: TGTGCCAGCAGCCAAGATGGGCAGACTGAAGCTTTCTTT.

The CDR3, as DNA: TGTGCCAGCAGTGCCGAAACAGGGTTCTCTGGAAACACCATATATTTT. Translation gives CASSAETGFSGNTIYF. The chain couples TRBV2 to TRBJ1-3; perhaps TRBD1 as D (6 bases). The CDR3 length is 16 residues. The germline CDR1 and CDR2 sequences are SNHLY and FYNNEI. V was pared by 4 bases and J by 0 bases, with 13 bases between. Based on the CDR3 plus reference TRBV2 and TRBJ1-3, the full variable domain is EPEVTQTPSHQVTQMGQEVILRCVPISNHLYFYWYRQILGQKVEFLVSFYNNEISEKSEIFDDQFSVERPDGSNFTLKIRSTKLEDSAMYFCASSAETGFSGNTIYFGEGSWLTVV.

CDR3 protein: CASSENQGNNQPQHF. The CDR3 nucleotides read TGTGCCAGCAGTGAAAATCAGGGCAACAATCAGCCCCAGCATTTT. The rearrangement links TRBV6-1 to TRBJ1-5; D is perhaps TRBD1 (5 bases). The CDR3 consists of 15 residues. V was trimmed by 2 bases and J by 3 bases, leaving 11 bases between them. Germline CDR1 and CDR2: MNHNS and SASEGT.

The J gene is TRBJ1-2, the V gene TRBV27; 7 bases match TRBD1. In germline, CDR1 is MNHEY, CDR2 SMNVEV (reference sequence). CDR3 length equals 13 residues. Germline trimming cut 1 base from V and 7 bases from J; bases unmatched to any gene: 3. CDR3 protein: CASSLWAGGGYTF. In DNA, the CDR3 is TGTGCCAGCAGTTTATGGGCAGGGGGTGGCTACACCTTC.

This clone was detected only once. This rearrangement joins TRBV19 to TRBJ1-5; TRBD1 aligns across 11 bases. V dropped 6 bases and J dropped 0; count of bases not matched to a gene: 7. Germline values: CDR1 LNHDA, CDR2 SQIVND (reference sequence). This CDR3 has 17 amino acids. The CDR3 DNA reads TGTGCCAGTAGCACCGGGACAGGGGGATATAGCAATCAGCCCCAGCATTTT. It yields the protein CASSTGTGGYSNQPQHF. The full variable domain, in which reference TRBV19 and TRBJ1-5 provide the parts outside the CDR3, is DGGITQSPKYLFRKEGQNVTLSCEQNLNHDAMYWYRQDPGQGLRLIYYSQIVNDFQKGDIAEGYSVSREKKESFPLTVTSAQKNPTAFYLCASSTGTGGYSNQPQHFGDGTRLSIL.

This rearrangement joins TRBV6-2 or TRBV6-3 to TRBJ2-7, with TRBD1 matching 7 bases. In germline, CDR1 is MNHEY, CDR2 SVGEGT. V lost 2 bases and J lost 2; bases outside the gene matches: 3. This CDR3 is built from 14 residues. CDR3 coding DNA: TGTGCCAGCAGTTACGGGGACAGCGCCTACGAGCAGTACTTC. Translated: CASSYGDSAYEQYF.

The V gene is TRBV6-6, the J gene TRBJ2-5; no firm D call. Trimming cost V 6 bases and J 2 bases, with 10 bases left between them. This CDR3 has 13 residues. CDR1 MNHNY and CDR2 SVGAGI come from the germline V gene (reference sequence). The CDR3 region is CASRPFGQETQYF. The CDR3 nucleotides are TGTGCCAGCAGGCCTTTCGGGCAAGAGACCCAGTACTTC.

This clone was seen only once. The chain uses TRBV4-2 and TRBJ1-3, with 9 nucleotides matching TRBD1. Germline assignment: CDR1 LGHNA and CDR2 YNFKEQ. With V trimmed by 0 bases and J by 5 bases, 2 bases remained unmatched. The CDR3 sequence is 15 residues long. The CDR3 reads CASSQEGQGRNTIYF. The DNA of the CDR3 is TGTGCCAGCAGCCAAGAGGGACAGGGCCGAAACACCATATATTTT.

Of note for this clone: The sample carries other DNA sequences with the same CDR3. The chain links TRBV7-3 to TRBJ2-5, with TRBD1 matching 9 bases. V trimming: 5 bases; J trimming: 4 bases; junction bases outside the gene matches: 5. Germline CDR1 reads SGHTA; CDR2 reads FQGTGA. The CDR3 covers 14 residues. The CDR3 sequence is CASSPGQGRETQYF. CDR3 nucleotides: TGTGCCAGCAGCCCGGGACAGGGCAGAGAGACCCAGTACTTC.

The V and J genes are TRBV11-2 and TRBJ2-3, with D possibly being TRBD2 (6 bases). The CDR3 length is 15 residues. Germline CDR1 SGHAT, CDR2 FQNNGV. Trimming left V 1 base short and J 6 bases short, with 14 bases between. CDR3 in amino acids: CASSLGLAPPDTQYF. In DNA form, the CDR3 reads TGTGCCAGCAGCTTAGGGCTAGCGCCCCCGGATACGCAGTATTTT.

The rearrangement uses TRBV10-3 and TRBJ1-3; 8 bases align to TRBD1. J gave up 3 bases and V 11 bases, and 9 bases lay outside the gene matches. This CDR3 comprises 14 residues. Germline V gives CDR1 ENHRY, CDR2 SYGVKD. CDR3 in DNA: TGTGCCTCAATGGACAGGGTCGGTGGAAACACCATATATTTT. Its protein product is CASMDRVGGNTIYF.